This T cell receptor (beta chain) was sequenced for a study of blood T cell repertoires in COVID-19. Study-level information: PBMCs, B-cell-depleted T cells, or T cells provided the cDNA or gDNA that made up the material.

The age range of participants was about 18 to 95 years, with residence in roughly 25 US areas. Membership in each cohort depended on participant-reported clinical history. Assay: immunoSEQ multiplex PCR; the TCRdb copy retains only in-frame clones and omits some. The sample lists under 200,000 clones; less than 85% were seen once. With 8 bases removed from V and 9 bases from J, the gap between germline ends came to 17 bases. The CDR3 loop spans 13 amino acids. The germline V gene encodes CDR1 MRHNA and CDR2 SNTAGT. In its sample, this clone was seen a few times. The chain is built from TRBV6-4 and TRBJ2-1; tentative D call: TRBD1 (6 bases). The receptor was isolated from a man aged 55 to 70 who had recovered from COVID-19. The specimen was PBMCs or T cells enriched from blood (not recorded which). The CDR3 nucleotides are TGTGCCAGCGCGAGCGCAGGGGCTGGTGAGCAGTTCTTC. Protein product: CASASAGAGEQFF.